Below, one T cell receptor (beta chain) is given with its context. The antigen is undetermined. The data stem from a study of T cells in tuberculosis. Findings and limits, study-wide: Active tuberculosis cases were adults; controls were adolescents. GMM-specific TCRs were nearer to active tuberculosis alpha repertoires, suggesting expansion.

The V gene lost 1 base and the J gene lost 0 bases, with 6 bases spanning the gap. The CDR3 is 14 amino acids. The germline V gene has CDR1 SGHDN and CDR2 FVKESK. TCRdb keeps only in-frame clones here, not all; method: immunoSEQ multiplex PCR. The table shows tens of thousands of clones, with 85% to 90% occurring only once. This TCR came from a donor under 30 with latent tuberculosis or without tuberculosis infection. Sequences were obtained from PBMCs. J is TRBJ1-2 and V is TRBV14, with D perhaps matching TRBD1 (6 bases). CDR3 DNA sequence: TGTGCCAGCAGCCAAGGGACAGCTAACTATGGCTACACCTTC. Translating it yields CASSQGTANYGYTF.